This note documents a single T cell receptor beta chain sequence. This same CDR3 is encoded by further DNA sequences in the sample. This CDR3 has 14 residues. V was pared by 0 bases and J by 0 bases, with 5 bases between. Germline CDR1 and CDR2: SGHRS and YFSETQ. This entry is derived from a study of shared clonotypes between healthy human individuals. About the research overall: Samples came from a couple of female and a few male donors aged 18 to 49. CD4 naive and CD4 memory each took three plates per donor, while CD8 naive took two and CD8 memory one.

The test was conducted at deep level. The authors loaded 200 ng DNA, 27,000 or so T cell genomes, into sorted-subset replicate PCRs. Assay used: immunoSEQ multiplex PCR; TCRdb lists only in-frame clones, some missing. The sample consists of about 1.5 million clones, approximately 98% of them appearing once. This sequence originates from a man aged 25 to 40 in good health. Sequencing was performed on naive CD4+ T cells sorted from blood. Subset meaning: CD45RA+ positively selected. This chain uses TRBV5-1 with TRBJ2-3; the D is unclear. CDR3 protein: CASSLGHSTDTQYF. The CDR3 region has the DNA TGCGCCAGCAGCTTGGGCCATAGCACAGATACGCAGTATTTT.